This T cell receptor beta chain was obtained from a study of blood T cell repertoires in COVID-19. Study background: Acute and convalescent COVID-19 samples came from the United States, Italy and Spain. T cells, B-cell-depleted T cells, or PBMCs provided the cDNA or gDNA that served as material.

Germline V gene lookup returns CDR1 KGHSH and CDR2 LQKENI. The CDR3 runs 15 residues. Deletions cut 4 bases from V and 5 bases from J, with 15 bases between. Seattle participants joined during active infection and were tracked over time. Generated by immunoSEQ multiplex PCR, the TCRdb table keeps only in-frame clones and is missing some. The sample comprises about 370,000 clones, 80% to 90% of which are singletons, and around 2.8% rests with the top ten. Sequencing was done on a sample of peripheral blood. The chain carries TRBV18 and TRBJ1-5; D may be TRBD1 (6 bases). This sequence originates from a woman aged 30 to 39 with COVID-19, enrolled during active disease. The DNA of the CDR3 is TGTGCCAGCTCACGTGCGGGGGACATATATCAGCCCCAGCATTTT. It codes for CASSRAGDIYQPQHF. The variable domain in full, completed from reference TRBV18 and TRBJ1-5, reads NAGVMQNPRHLVRRRGQEARLRCSPMKGHSHVYWYRQLPEEGLKFMVYLQKENIIDESGMPKERFSAEFPKEGPSILRIQQVVRGDSAAYFCASSRAGDIYQPQHFGDGTRLSIL.